This paragraph covers one TCR beta chain sequence. Its antigen is currently unknown. The data were taken from a study of cytomegalovirus exposure and HLA in healthy donors. General study points: Follow-up analysis seemed to connect common viral pathogens with several of the most significant clusters identified. A few CMV-associated chains proved CMV antigen-specific in vitro. Sequencing had likely introduced a cluster of highly shared sequence variants as an artifact.

The CDR3 runs to 15 residues. Germline V gene lookup returns CDR1 ENHRY and CDR2 SYGVKD. The trim removed 2 bases at V and 5 bases at J, leaving 8 bases unmatched. 13 Jbeta primers and 60 Vbeta primers were used for the PCR. Here immunoSEQ multiplex PCR was the method, and the copy in TCRdb shows in-frame clones only, minus some. Of about 120,000 clones detected, 80% appear once; the ten largest clones hold 8.5% to 10%. The sequenced material came from PBMCs. The TCR was taken from a female donor in good health and CMV-seropositive. This chain connects TRBV10-3 to TRBJ2-5; 7 bases line up with TRBD2. The CDR3, as DNA: TGTGCCATCAGTGAGGGGGGGGTGCCCTGGGAGACCCAGTACTTC. Protein: CAISEGGVPWETQYF.